This is a list of T cell receptor beta chains from one sample in a study of cytomegalovirus exposure and HLA in healthy donors. Assay used: immunoSEQ multiplex PCR; TCRdb lists only in-frame clones, some missing. Altogether roughly 150,000 clones are present, 80% being singletons, with the ten largest covering around an eighth. The specimen was PBMCs. The origin of the receptors is a woman aged 40 to 55 in good health and CMV-seronegative. Each CDR3 is given with its conserved first and last residue. D genes are given only for firm matches. Rows may omit the clone size; those that give it use once, few, many or a size class.

J gene | D gene | clone size | V gene | CDR3 protein | CDR3 DNA
TRBJ2-2 | TRBD1 | . | TRBV6-1 | CASSPGTGSTGELFF | TGTGCCAGCTCACCCGGGACAGGGAGCACCGGGGAGCTGTTTTTT
TRBJ1-1 | . | . | TRBV7-2 | CASSLAQNTEAFF | TGTGCCAGCAGCTTAGCCCAGAACACTGAAGCTTTCTTT
TRBJ1-5 | . | . | TRBV27 | CASSLEEPRHF | TGTGCCAGCAGTTTGGAGGAGCCCCGGCATTTT
TRBJ1-3 | TRBD1 | . | TRBV7-9 | CASIPRQGFSGNTIYF | TGTGCCAGCATCCCTCGACAGGGGTTTTCTGGAAACACCATATATTTT
TRBJ2-1 | . | few | TRBV7-3 | CASSLGGEGPYNEQFF | TGTGCCAGCAGCTTGGGAGGAGAAGGGCCCTACAATGAGCAGTTCTTC
TRBJ2-4 | . | . | TRBV9 | CASSAPSAKNIQYF | TGTGCCAGCAGCGCCCCCAGTGCCAAAAACATTCAGTACTTC
TRBJ2-5 | . | . | TRBV7-9 | CASSPRLAGGGETQYF | TGTGCCAGCAGCCCAAGGTTGGCGGGCGGAGGAGAGACCCAGTACTTC
TRBJ1-2 | TRBD1 | . | TRBV27 | CASSLINEFGTGGRSYTF | TGTGCCAGCAGTTTAATTAATGAATTTGGGACAGGGGGCAGGAGCTACACCTTC
TRBJ2-1 | TRBD2 | . | TRBV7-2 | CASSLGLAGVGEQFF | TGTGCCAGCAGCTTAGGGCTAGCGGGAGTGGGTGAGCAGTTCTTC
TRBJ2-7 | TRBD1 | . | TRBV5-5 | CASSPMVGDRDYEQYF | TGTGCCAGCAGCCCGATGGTGGGGGACAGGGACTACGAGCAGTACTTC
TRBJ2-7 | TRBD1 | . | TRBV28 | CASSSRLGGTYSEQYF | TGTGCCAGCAGTTCTAGGTTAGGGGGCACTTATTCCGAGCAGTACTTC
TRBJ2-2 | . | once | TRBV18 | CASSPQFVTQGETGELFF | TGTGCCAGCTCACCACAGTTTGTAACCCAAGGGGAAACCGGGGAGCTGTTTTTT
TRBJ2-7 | . | . | TRBV27 | CASSLYRGSSYEQYF | TGTGCCAGCAGTTTATACCGGGGGAGTTCCTACGAGCAGTACTTC
TRBJ1-2 | . | . | TRBV12-5 | CASGLDTGPLRCGYTF | TGTGCTAGTGGTTTGGATACAGGGCCCCTACGCTGTGGCTACACCTTC
TRBJ2-5 | . | . | TRBV7-2 | CASSLAKETQYF | TGTGCCAGCAGCTTAGCTAAAGAGACCCAGTACTTC
TRBJ2-6 | . | . | TRBV21-1 | CASVKHRVAGANVLTF | TGTGCCAGCGTCAAGCACAGGGTAGCCGGGGCCAACGTCCTGACTTTC
TRBJ2-3 | . | few | TRBV7-6 | CASSSTDTQYF | TGTGCCAGCAGCTCTACAGATACGCAGTATTTT
TRBJ2-3 | . | . | TRBV20-1 | CSAVYTDTQYF | TGCAGTGCCGTCTACACAGATACGCAGTATTTT
TRBJ2-5 | TRBD1 | . | TRBV28 | CASTSWGGQGWETQYF | TGTGCCAGCACTTCTTGGGGGGGACAGGGTTGGGAGACCCAGTACTTC
TRBJ2-2 | TRBD1 | few | TRBV6-4 | CASSDSSRGSTGELFF | TGTGCCAGCAGTGACTCGAGCAGGGGGAGCACCGGGGAGCTGTTTTTT
TRBJ2-3 | TRBD2 | once | TRBV19 | CASRQAGYTDTQYF | TGTGCCAGTAGGCAAGCGGGGTACACAGATACGCAGTATTTT
TRBJ2-7 | TRBD1 | few | TRBV18 | CASSLGQGSYEQYF | TGTGCCAGCTCCCTAGGACAGGGATCCTACGAGCAGTACTTC
TRBJ2-3 | TRBD2 | . | TRBV27 | CASSHGLAGLDTQYF | TGTGCCAGCAGTCATGGACTAGCGGGACTGGATACGCAGTATTTT
TRBJ2-5 | TRBD2 | . | TRBV2 | CASRGIAGGQETQYF | TGTGCCAGCAGAGGGATAGCGGGGGGGCAAGAGACCCAGTACTTC
TRBJ2-5 | . | . | TRBV10-3 | CAISYRGDGGLKGETQYF | TGTGCCATCAGCTACAGAGGGGATGGGGGGTTGAAAGGAGAGACCCAGTACTTC
TRBJ2-5 | TRBD2 | . | TRBV28 | CASSPTSGSGETQYF | TGTGCCAGCAGCCCCACTAGCGGGAGTGGGGAGACCCAGTACTTC
TRBJ1-1 | . | . | TRBV5-6 | CASSSERVVTEAFF | TGTGCCAGCAGCTCCGAACGGGTGGTCACTGAAGCTTTCTTT
TRBJ2-6 | . | . | TRBV29-1 | CSVDTGDRSGANGLTF | TGCAGCGTTGATACGGGGGACCGCTCTGGGGCCAACGGCCTGACTTTC
TRBJ2-4 | TRBD1 | . | TRBV4-3 | CASSPRTGGGPIAKNIQYF | TGCGCCAGCAGCCCAAGGACAGGGGGAGGACCTATAGCCAAAAACATTCAGTACTTC
TRBJ2-3 | . | few | TRBV11-1 | CASSLGRGTDTQYF | TGTGCCAGCAGCTTAGGCAGGGGCACAGATACGCAGTATTTT
TRBJ2-7 | TRBD1 | . | TRBV28 | CASSFQGQGAWASYEQYF | TGTGCCAGCAGTTTTCAGGGACAGGGGGCGTGGGCCTCCTACGAGCAGTACTTC
TRBJ2-7 | . | . | TRBV6-5 | CASSGGQGLIGEQYF | TGTGCCAGCTCTGGTGGGCAGGGGTTAATTGGCGAGCAGTACTTC
TRBJ2-3 | . | . | TRBV7-9 | CASSLSGLSTDTQYF | TGTGCCAGCAGCTTGAGCGGCCTAAGCACAGATACGCAGTATTTT
TRBJ2-2 | TRBD1 | . | TRBV4-3 | CASSQDRGQGATGELFF | TGCGCCAGCAGCCAAGATCGAGGACAGGGGGCTACCGGGGAGCTGTTTTTT
TRBJ1-2 | . | . | TRBV28 | CASSYPGRGPYGYTF | TGTGCCAGCAGTTACCCTGGGAGAGGTCCCTATGGCTACACCTTC
TRBJ1-1 | . | . | TRBV19 | CASSITPGATEAFF | TGTGCCAGTAGTATTACCCCAGGGGCCACTGAAGCTTTCTTT
TRBJ2-3 | . | . | TRBV7-9 | CASSLQVRDTQYF | TGTGCCAGCAGCTTACAAGTTAGAGATACGCAGTATTTT
TRBJ2-3 | TRBD2 | . | TRBV28 | CASSPLTGLTDTQYF | TGTGCCAGCAGTCCCCTGACGGGACTAACAGATACGCAGTATTTT
TRBJ1-5 | . | . | TRBV6-5 | CASSYRGGHQPQHF | TGTGCCAGCAGTTACCGGGGGGGCCATCAGCCCCAGCATTTT
TRBJ1-4 | . | few | TRBV28 | CASRQKGWGQLPNEKLFF | TGTGCCAGCAGACAAAAAGGGTGGGGGCAACTTCCTAATGAAAAACTGTTTTTT
TRBJ1-2 | . | once | TRBV28 | CASSLVPLGGAGGYTF | TGTGCCAGCAGCCTTGTACCCCTCGGGGGGGCAGGTGGCTACACCTTC
TRBJ1-1 | . | . | TRBV7-8 | CASSLAMGGGTEAFF | TGTGCCAGCAGCTTAGCGATGGGGGGGGGCACTGAAGCTTTCTTT
TRBJ2-7 | TRBD2 | . | TRBV27 | CASRGVTRTSGRAGTYEQYF | TGTGCCAGCAGAGGGGTAACGAGGACTAGCGGGAGGGCCGGAACCTACGAGCAGTACTTC
TRBJ2-1 | TRBD2 | . | TRBV2 | CASCKAGEGYNEQFF | TGTGCCAGTTGCAAGGCGGGAGAGGGGTACAATGAGCAGTTCTTC
TRBJ1-2 | . | . | TRBV28 | CASSFQGFETNYGYTF | TGTGCCAGCAGTTTTCAGGGTTTCGAAACTAACTATGGCTACACCTTC
TRBJ2-5 | TRBD2 | . | TRBV7-2 | CASSLGGVVETQYF | TGTGCCAGCAGCTTGGGGGGGGTAGTAGAGACCCAGTACTTC
TRBJ2-1 | . | . | TRBV7-6 | CASSLAQGGSYNEQFF | TGTGCCAGCAGCTTAGCGCAGGGTGGCTCCTACAATGAGCAGTTCTTC
TRBJ2-1 | TRBD2 | once | TRBV29-1 | CSVELDYWEPAGGISYNEQFF | TGCAGCGTCGAGTTAGATTATTGGGAGCCAGCGGGGGGCATCTCCTACAATGAGCAGTTCTTC